Listed here are 16 T cell receptor beta chains from one sample, sequenced in a study of T cells in severe cutaneous drug reactions. The donors had carbamazepine-induced Stevens-Johnson syndrome or toxic epidermal necrolysis. TCR subtype-specific primers in iRepertoire multiplex PCR prepared libraries for bulk and single-cell sequencing. TCRdb reanalyzed the multiplex PCR reads and collapses them to one entry per CDR3 protein, without DNA. Recorded for this sample: 2,200 or so distinct CDR3 sequences. The sample taken for sequencing was PBMCs. These receptor sequences come from a human donor with Stevens-Johnson syndrome, a severe cutaneous drug reaction.

The chain uses TRBV2 and TRBJ1-2. There are 13 residues in the CDR3. CDR1 and CDR2 (germline): SNHLY, FYNNEI. The CDR3 loop is CASRGSTHYGYTF.

According to its frequency, this clonotype is medium-sized. This sequence joins TRBV6-1 and TRBJ2-3; TCRdb's assignment of TRBD1 cannot be checked, as there is no DNA. The length of the CDR3 is 17 residues. Germline loops: CDR1 MNHNS, CDR2 SASEGT. The CDR3 loop reads CASSTYPDRLSTDTQYF.

The CDR3 loop is CASSPQRTGVQPQHF. The V gene is TRBV4-2, the J gene TRBJ1-5; the TCRdb D gene call, TRBD1, has no DNA to confirm it. The germline CDR1 and CDR2 sequences are LGHNA and YNFKEQ. The CDR3 runs 15 residues.

By frequency, this clonotype is large. The chain is built from TRBV27 and TRBJ1-2; absent DNA, TCRdb's TRBD1 call cannot be checked. Germline V gene data show CDR1 as MNHEY and CDR2 as SMNVEV (reference sequence). The CDR3 is 14 residues long. CDR3 amino acids: CASSPSSRGDGYTF.

This clonotype is identified as large from frequency. The chain links TRBV6-1 to TRBJ1-3; TCRdb's D call, TRBD1, is unchecked because there is no DNA. The CDR3 covers 15 residues. Germline V lookup: CDR1 MNHNS, CDR2 SASEGT. The CDR3 here is CASSGRGVTGNTIYF.

This chain connects TRBV5-5 to TRBJ2-1; the TCRdb call, TRBD1, lacks DNA for checking. Germline V CDR1 and CDR2: SGHKS, YYEKEE (reference sequence). The CDR3 contains 15 residues. The CDR3 sequence is CASTPPGRPSDEQFF.

The chain joins TRBV12-3 or TRBV12-4 to TRBJ2-3; the D gene TCRdb calls, TRBD1, cannot be checked with no DNA. CDR3 length: 18 amino acids. CDR3 region: CASGQTAGVGFITDTQYF.

The V gene is TRBV7-2, the J gene TRBJ1-3. This CDR3 spans 15 amino acids. Germline CDR1 is SGHTA and CDR2 is FQGNSA. CDR3 residues: CASSLEGPSGNTIYF. Using reference TRBV7-2 and TRBJ1-3 for the parts outside the CDR3, the full variable domain is GAGVSQSPSNKVTEKGKDVELRCDPISGHTALYWYRQSLGQGLEFLIYFQGNSAPDKSGLPSDRFSAERTGGSVSTLTIQRTQQEDSAVYLCASSLEGPSGNTIYFGEGSWLTVV.

Considering frequency, this clonotype is large. The chain uses TRBV6-1 and TRBJ2-7. There are 12 residues in the CDR3. The germline gives CDR1 MNHNS, CDR2 SASEGT. The CDR3 sequence is CASIHGPYEQYF.

This clonotype counts as medium-sized (0.01 to 0.1%) by frequency. The genes are TRBV5-6 and TRBJ1-2; the TCRdb call, TRBD1, lacks DNA for checking. The V gene's germline CDR1 is SGHDT and CDR2 YYEEEE. The CDR3 consists of 16 residues. CDR3: CASIGPGPGSNYGYTF.

The chain links TRBV2 to TRBJ1-5; the TCRdb D gene call, TRBD1, has no DNA to confirm it. From germline, CDR1 is SNHLY and CDR2 FYNNEI. The CDR3 has 15 residues. CDR3 amino acids: CASSDRGARGQPQHF.

The CDR3 region is CASRRDSQSTDTQYF. V usage is TRBV5-4 and J usage is TRBJ2-3; absent DNA, TCRdb's TRBD1 call cannot be checked. Germline loops: CDR1 SGHNT, CDR2 YYREEE (reference sequence). This CDR3 region has 15 residues.

The chain links TRBV5-1 to TRBJ2-1; TCRdb reports TRBD1, a call that lacks DNA to check it against. Germline V gene lookup returns CDR1 SGHRS and CDR2 YFSETQ. The CDR3 length is 13 residues. This chain's CDR3 is CASRPGGYNEQFF.

This clonotype is deemed large by its frequency. This chain connects TRBV4-1 to TRBJ1-1. The CDR3 spans 16 residues. Germline V gene data show CDR1 as MGHRA and CDR2 as YSYEKL. Here the CDR3 reads CASSQVLRGANTEAFF.

Its frequency marks this clonotype as medium-sized. The J gene is TRBJ2-2, the V gene TRBV12-3 or TRBV12-4; TCRdb's D gene call, TRBD1, goes unchecked for lack of DNA. The CDR3 extends over 12 amino acids. The CDR3 sequence is CASSWGAGELFF.

The gene calls are TRBV9 and TRBJ2-1; TCRdb proposes TRBD2, but this gene call is untestable without DNA. The CDR3 consists of 15 residues. Looked up from germline, CDR1 is SGDLS and CDR2 is YYNGEE. This CDR3 is CASSLLAGGPDEQFF. The full variable domain, in which reference TRBV9 and TRBJ2-1 provide the parts outside the CDR3, is DSGVTQTPKHLITATGQRVTLRCSPRSGDLSVYWYQQSLDQGLQFLIQYYNGEERAKGNILERFSAQQFPDLHSELNLSSLELGDSALYFCASSLLAGGPDEQFFGPGTRLTVL.